This is a list of T cell receptor beta chains from one sample in a study of cytomegalovirus exposure and HLA in healthy donors. Profiled with immunoSEQ multiplex PCR; TCRdb holds only in-frame clones, not every one. This sample has 130,000 or so clones, with around nine tenths found just once. The sample consisted of PBMCs. These receptors were taken from a woman under 40 in good health and CMV-seronegative. The conserved cysteine and the conserved F or W are not part of the CDR3 here. Fields, in order: V gene, CDR3 protein.

>TRBV7-2
ASSPSASGESSYEQY
>TRBV19
ASSPYMGTVVYGYT
>TRBV11-1
ASSIDRVYEQY
>TRBV13
ASSLLGRGRSTQRLWENIQY
>TRBV25-1
ASSVSGADTQY
>TRBV20-1
SARYNEQF
>TRBV18
ASSPSTGGEQF
>TRBV7-6
ASSSGDATEAF
>TRBV7-2
ASSLPNQETQY
>TRBV19
ASSPGGNTGELF
>TRBV10-3
AISTGTGSYEQY
>TRBV18
ASSPDDSYLSNQPQH
>TRBV2
ASSDGTEAF
>TRBV7-2
ASSATRDRGTDTQY
>TRBV7-9
ASSGTHNSYEQY
>TRBV27
ASSFFGGGDYNEQF
>TRBV28
ASTPRRGDISTDTQY
>TRBV5-6
ASSLGGAATNEKLF
>TRBV6-6
ASKGTGGFNTEAF
>TRBV19
ASSSDRGPGANVLT
>TRBV19
ASSLPTGQRGYT
>TRBV7-2
ASSLWSPGGLAKNIQY
>TRBV7-2
ASSPYAQGSYNEQF
>TRBV15
ATSRDPDRAYEQY
>TRBV29-1
SVLPEITGYT
>TRBV19
ASSSLGAGSWEQY
>TRBV19
ASSILLGNTIY
>TRBV11-2
ASSSWRGAGNTEAF
>TRBV7-6
ASSLGGGSAYEQY
>TRBV4-3
ASSQASGGRYNEQF
>TRBV6-6
ASSPPPGQGPEKLF
>TRBV7-3
ASSFGGGSYNEQF
>TRBV7-6
ASSSPLRGSGANVLT
>TRBV18
ASSRKTGLHVYGYT
>TRBV7-6
ASSLQGRGYEQY
>TRBV5-1
ASSLDRDYLNEQF
>TRBV28
ASSSYGGADTQY
>TRBV29-1
SVRRPSGTGGLYEQY
>TRBV18
ASSPGLGANYGYT
>TRBV7-9
ASSLAGASGNTIY
>TRBV5-6
ASSSQTSGETQY
>TRBV18
ASSRQGVYNSPLH
>TRBV4-1
ASSLPGTGNPEAF
>TRBV6-5
ASSSQTSTPLNEQF
>TRBV5-4
ASSPGQSNYGYT
>TRBV18
ASSPAARENTGELF